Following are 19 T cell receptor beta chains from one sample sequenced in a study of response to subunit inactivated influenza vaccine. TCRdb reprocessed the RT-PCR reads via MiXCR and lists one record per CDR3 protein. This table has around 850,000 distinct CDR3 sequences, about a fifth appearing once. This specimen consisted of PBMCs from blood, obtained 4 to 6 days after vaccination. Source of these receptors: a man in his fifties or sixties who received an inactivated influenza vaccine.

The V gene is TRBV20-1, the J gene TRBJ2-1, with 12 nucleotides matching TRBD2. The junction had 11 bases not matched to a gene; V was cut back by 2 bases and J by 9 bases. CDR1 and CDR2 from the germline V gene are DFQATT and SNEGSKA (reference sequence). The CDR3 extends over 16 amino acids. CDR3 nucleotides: TGCAGTGCTAGAAAGGTCTCTAGCGGGAGGGGGGGTGAGCAGTTCTTC. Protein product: CSARKVSSGRGGEQFF.

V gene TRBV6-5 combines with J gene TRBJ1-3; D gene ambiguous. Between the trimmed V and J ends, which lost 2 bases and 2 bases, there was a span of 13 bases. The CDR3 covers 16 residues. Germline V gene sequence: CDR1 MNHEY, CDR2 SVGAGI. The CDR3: CASSYGQEPAGNTIYF. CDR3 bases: TGTGCCAGCAGTTACGGGCAGGAACCGGCTGGAAACACCATATATTTT.

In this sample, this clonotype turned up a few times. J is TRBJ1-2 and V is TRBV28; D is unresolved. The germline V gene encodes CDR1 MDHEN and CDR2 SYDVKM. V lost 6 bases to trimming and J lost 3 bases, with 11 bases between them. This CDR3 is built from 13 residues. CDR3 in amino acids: CASSPPEHYGYTF. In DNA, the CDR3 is TGTGCCAGCAGCCCGCCTGAGCACTATGGCTACACCTTC.

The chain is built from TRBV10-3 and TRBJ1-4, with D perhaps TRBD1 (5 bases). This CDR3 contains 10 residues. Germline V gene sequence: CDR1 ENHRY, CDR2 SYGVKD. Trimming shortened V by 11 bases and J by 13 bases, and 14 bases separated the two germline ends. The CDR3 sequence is CAVGGEALFF. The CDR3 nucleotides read TGTGCCGTCGGAGGGGAGGCACTGTTTTTT.

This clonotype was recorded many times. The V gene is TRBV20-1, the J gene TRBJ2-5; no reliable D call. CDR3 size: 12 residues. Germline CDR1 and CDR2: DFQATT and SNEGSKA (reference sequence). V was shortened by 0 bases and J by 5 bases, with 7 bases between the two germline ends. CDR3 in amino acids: CSAREYGETQYF. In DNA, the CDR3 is TGCAGTGCTAGAGAATATGGGGAGACCCAGTACTTC.

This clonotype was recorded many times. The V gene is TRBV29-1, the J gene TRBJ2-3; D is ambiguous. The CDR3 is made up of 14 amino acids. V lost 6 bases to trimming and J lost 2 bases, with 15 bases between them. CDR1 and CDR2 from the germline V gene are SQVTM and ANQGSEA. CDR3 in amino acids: CSVPDLPFTDTQYF. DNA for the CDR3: TGCAGCGTCCCCGACTTACCTTTCACAGATACGCAGTATTTT.

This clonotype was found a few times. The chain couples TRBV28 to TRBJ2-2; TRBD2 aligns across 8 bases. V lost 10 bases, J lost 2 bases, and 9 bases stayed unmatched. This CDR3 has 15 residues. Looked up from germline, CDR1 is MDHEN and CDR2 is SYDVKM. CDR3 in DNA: TGTGCCACCCCCGGGGGGGGCTCCAACACCGGGGAGCTGTTTTTT. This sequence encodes CATPGGGSNTGELFF. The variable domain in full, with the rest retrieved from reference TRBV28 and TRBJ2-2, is DVKVTQSSRYLVKRTGEKVFLECVQDMDHENMFWYRQDPGLGLRLIYFSYDVKMKEKGDIPEGYSVSREKKERFSLILESASTNQTSMYLCATPGGGSNTGELFFGEGSRLTVL.

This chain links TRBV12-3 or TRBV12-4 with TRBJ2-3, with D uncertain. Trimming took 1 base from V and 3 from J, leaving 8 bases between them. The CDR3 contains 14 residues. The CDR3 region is CASSLGWPTDTQYF. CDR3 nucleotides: TGTGCCAGCAGTTTAGGCTGGCCAACAGATACGCAGTATTTT.

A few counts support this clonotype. In DNA form, the CDR3 reads TGTGCCAGCAGCGTCACGGAAACCGGGGAGCTGTTTTTT. As protein: CASSVTETGELFF. The V call is TRBV9, the J call TRBJ2-2, with D hard to call. CDR1 and CDR2 from the germline V gene are SGDLS and YYNGEE. CDR3 size: 13 residues. V lost 2 bases and J lost 5, with 7 bases in between.

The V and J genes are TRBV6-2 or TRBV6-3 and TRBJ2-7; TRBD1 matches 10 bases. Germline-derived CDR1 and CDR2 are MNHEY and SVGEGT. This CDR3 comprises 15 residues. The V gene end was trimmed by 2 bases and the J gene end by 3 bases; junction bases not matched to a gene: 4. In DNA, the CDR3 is TGTGCCAGCAGTTACGGGACAGGGGATCGCTACGAGCAGTACTTC. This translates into CASSYGTGDRYEQYF.

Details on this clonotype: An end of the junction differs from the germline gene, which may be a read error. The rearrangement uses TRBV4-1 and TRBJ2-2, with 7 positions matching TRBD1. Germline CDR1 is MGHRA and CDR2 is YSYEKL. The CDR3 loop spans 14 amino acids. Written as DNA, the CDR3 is TGCGCCTGCAGCTCAGGACAGGTCACCGGGGAGCTGTTTTTT. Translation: CACSSGQVTGELFF.

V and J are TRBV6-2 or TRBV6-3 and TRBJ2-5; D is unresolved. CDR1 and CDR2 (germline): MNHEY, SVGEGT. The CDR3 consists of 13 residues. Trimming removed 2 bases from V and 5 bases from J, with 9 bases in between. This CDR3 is CASSYGFRETQYF. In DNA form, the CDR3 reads TGTGCCAGCAGTTACGGTTTCAGGGAGACCCAGTACTTC.

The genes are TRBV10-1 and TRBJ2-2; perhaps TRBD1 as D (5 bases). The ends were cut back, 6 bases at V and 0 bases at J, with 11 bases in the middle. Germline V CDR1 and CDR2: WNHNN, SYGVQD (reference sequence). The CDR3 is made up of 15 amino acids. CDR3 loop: CASSRDFANTGELFF. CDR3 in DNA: TGCGCCAGCAGCAGGGATTTCGCGAACACCGGGGAGCTGTTTTTT.

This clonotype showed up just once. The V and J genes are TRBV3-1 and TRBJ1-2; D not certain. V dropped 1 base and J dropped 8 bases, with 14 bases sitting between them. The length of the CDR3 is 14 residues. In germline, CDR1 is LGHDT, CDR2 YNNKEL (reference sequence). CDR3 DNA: TGTGCCAGCAGCCAAGGGTTTGGTAGAGGAGGCTACACCTTC. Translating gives CASSQGFGRGGYTF. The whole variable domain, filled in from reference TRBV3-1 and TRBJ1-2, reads DTAVSQTPKYLVTQMGNDKSIKCEQNLGHDTMYWYKQDSKKFLKIMFSYNNKELIINETVPNRFSPKSPDKAHLNLHINSLELGDSAVYFCASSQGFGRGGYTFGSGTRLTVV.

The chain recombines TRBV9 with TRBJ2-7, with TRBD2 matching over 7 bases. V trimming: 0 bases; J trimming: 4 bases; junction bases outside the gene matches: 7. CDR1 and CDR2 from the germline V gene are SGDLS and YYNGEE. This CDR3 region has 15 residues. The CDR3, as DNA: TGTGCCAGCAGCGTAGGTGAGGGAGCGGGGTACGAGCAGTACTTC. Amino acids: CASSVGEGAGYEQYF.

The CDR3 DNA is TGTGCCACCAGCAGACCCCGGGATACTGAAGCTTTCTTT. It encodes CATSRPRDTEAFF. The chain combines TRBV15 with TRBJ1-1; no firm D call. V lost 2 bases and J 5 bases, leaving 9 bases between the germline ends. This CDR3 region has 13 residues. In germline, CDR1 is LNHNV, CDR2 YYDKDF (reference sequence). Using reference TRBV15 and TRBJ1-1 for the parts outside the CDR3, the full variable domain is DAMVIQNPRYQVTQFGKPVTLSCSQTLNHNVMYWYQQKSSQAPKLLFHYYDKDFNNEADTPDNFQSRRPNTSFCFLDIRSPGLGDTAMYLCATSRPRDTEAFFGQGTRLTVV.

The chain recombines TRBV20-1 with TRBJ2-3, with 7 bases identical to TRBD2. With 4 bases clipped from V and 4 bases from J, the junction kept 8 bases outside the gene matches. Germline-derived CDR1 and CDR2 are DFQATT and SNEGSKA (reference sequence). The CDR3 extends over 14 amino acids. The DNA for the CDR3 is TGCAGTGCTATTTGGGAGGGCCCCCCAGATACGCAGTATTTT. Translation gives CSAIWEGPPDTQYF.

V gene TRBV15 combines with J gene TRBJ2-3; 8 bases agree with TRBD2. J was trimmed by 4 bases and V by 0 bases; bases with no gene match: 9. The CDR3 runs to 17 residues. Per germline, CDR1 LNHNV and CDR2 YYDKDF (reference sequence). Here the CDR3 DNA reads TGTGCCACCAGCAGAGATCAGGCTTTCGGGAGGGCAGATACGCAGTATTTT. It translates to CATSRDQAFGRADTQYF.

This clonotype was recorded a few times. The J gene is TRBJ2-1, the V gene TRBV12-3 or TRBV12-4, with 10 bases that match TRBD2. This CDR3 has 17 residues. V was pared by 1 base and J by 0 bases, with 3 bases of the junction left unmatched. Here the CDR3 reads CASSLGQREGSYNEQFF. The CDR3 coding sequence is TGTGCCAGCAGTTTAGGGCAGCGGGAGGGCTCCTACAATGAGCAGTTCTTC.